This record covers a single T cell receptor beta chain. The antigen remains undetermined. Per germline, CDR1 SNHLY and CDR2 FYNNEI. J gave up 8 bases and V 4 bases, and 10 bases lay outside the gene matches. The CDR3 consists of 15 residues. This specimen belongs to a study of shared clonotypes between healthy human individuals. An even split of each subset's genomic DNA across several immunoSEQ plates was performed. The method was immunoSEQ multiplex PCR; TCRdb's version includes in-frame clones alone and lacks a portion of them. The top ten clones hold around 1.8% of a sample with around 700,000 clones, around 78% of them seen once. CD45RA-negative memory and CD45RA+ naive subsets were split from the CD4+ cells. Study-level results: Across subsets, estimated richness was generally greater for naive than for memory populations.

The receptor comes from a woman aged 25 to 45 in good health. Sequencing was done on a sample of memory CD4+ T cells sorted from blood. Noted subset: CD45RA-negative fraction. The V and J genes are TRBV2 and TRBJ2-1; 8 nucleotides match TRBD2. The CDR3 loop reads CASSAASGSPDEQFF. The DNA of the CDR3 is TGTGCCAGCAGTGCAGCCAGCGGGAGTCCAGATGAGCAGTTCTTC.